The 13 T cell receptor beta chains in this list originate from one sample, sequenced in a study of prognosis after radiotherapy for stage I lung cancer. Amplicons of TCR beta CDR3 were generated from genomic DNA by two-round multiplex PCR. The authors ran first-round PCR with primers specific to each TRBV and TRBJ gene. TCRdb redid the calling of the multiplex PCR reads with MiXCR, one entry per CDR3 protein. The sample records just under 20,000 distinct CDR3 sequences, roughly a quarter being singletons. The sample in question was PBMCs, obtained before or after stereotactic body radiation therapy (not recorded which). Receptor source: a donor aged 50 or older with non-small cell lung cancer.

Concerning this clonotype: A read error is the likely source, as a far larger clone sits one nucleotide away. Here the CDR3 reads CASSADIPGRNTIYF. The CDR3 DNA reads TGTGCCAGCAGTGCGGACATACCCGGGAGAAACACCATATATTTT. The V call is TRBV6-6, the J call TRBJ1-3; a weak D match, TRBD1 (5 bases). Trimming left V 5 bases short and J 5 bases short, with 16 bases between. CDR3 length: 15 residues. CDR1 is MNHNY, CDR2 SVGAGI, per germline (reference sequence).

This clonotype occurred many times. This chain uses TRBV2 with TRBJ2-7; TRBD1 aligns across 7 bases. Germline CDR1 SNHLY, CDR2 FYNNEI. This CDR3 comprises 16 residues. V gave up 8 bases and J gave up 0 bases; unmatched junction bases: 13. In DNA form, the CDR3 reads TGTGCCAGCCGGGACAGACAACTAGTCTCCTCCTACGAGCAGTACTTC. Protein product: CASRDRQLVSSYEQYF.

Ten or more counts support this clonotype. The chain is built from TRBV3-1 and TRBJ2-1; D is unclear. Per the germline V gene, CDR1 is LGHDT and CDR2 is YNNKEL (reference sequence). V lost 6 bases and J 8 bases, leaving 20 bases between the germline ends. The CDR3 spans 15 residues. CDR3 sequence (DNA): TGTGCCAGCAGACAAAACGCTCGGCCTGGAGATGAGCAGTTCTTC. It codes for CASRQNARPGDEQFF.

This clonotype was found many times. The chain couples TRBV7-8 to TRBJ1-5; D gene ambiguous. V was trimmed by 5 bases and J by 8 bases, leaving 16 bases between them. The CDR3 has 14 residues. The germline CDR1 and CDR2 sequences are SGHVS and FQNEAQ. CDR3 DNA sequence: TGTGCCAGCAGCCGTGGACGGTATAGTGAGCCCCAGCATTTT. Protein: CASSRGRYSEPQHF.

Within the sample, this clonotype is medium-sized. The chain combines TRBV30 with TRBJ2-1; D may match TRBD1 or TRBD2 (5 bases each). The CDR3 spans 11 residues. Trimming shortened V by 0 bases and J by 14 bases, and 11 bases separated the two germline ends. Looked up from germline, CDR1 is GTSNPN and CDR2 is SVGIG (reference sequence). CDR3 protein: CAWSVGTDKFF. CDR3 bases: TGTGCCTGGAGTGTCGGGACCGACAAGTTCTTC.

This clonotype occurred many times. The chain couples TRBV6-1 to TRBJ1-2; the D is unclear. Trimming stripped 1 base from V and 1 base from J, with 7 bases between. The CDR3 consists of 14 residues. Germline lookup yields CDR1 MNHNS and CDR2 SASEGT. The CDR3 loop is CASSEGSVNYGYTF. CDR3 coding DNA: TGTGCCAGCAGTGAAGGCAGCGTTAACTATGGCTACACCTTC.

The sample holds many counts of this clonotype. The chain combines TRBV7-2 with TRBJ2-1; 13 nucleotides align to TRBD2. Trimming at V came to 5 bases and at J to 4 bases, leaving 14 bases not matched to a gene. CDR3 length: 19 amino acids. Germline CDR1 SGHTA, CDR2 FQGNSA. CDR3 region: CASSPPGTSGIPPYNEQFF. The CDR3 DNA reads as TGTGCCAGCAGCCCCCCCGGGACTAGCGGGATCCCGCCGTACAATGAGCAGTTCTTC.

DNA for the CDR3: TGTGCCAGCATCCCACGGACAGCCGCATCGAAGCAGTACTTC. Translating gives CASIPRTAASKQYF. V and J are TRBV11-1 and TRBJ2-7, with D possibly matching TRBD1 (6 bases). Looked up from germline, CDR1 is SGHAT and CDR2 is FQDESV (reference sequence). The CDR3 covers 14 residues. Trimming cost V 7 bases and J 8 bases, with 21 bases left between them.

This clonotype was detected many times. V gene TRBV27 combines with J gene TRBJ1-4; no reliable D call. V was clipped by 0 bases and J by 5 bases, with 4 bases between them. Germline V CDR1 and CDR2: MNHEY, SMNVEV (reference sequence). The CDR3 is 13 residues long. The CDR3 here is CASSLSGNEKLFF. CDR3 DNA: TGTGCCAGCAGTTTATCAGGGAATGAAAAACTGTTTTTT.

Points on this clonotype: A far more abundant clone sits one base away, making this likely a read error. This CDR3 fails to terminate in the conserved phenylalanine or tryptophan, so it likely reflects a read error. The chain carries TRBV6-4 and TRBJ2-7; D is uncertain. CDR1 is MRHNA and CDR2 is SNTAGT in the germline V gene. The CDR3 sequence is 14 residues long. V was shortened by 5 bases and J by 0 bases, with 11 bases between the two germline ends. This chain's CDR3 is CASSYSPDSYEQYL. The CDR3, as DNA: TGTGCCAGCAGTTACAGTCCGGACTCCTACGAGCAGTACCTC.

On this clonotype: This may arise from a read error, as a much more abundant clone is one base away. The CDR3 loop is CASSGSQLQETQYF. Written as DNA, the CDR3 is TGCGCCAGCAGTGGGAGTCAGCTCCAAGAGACCCAGTACTTC. The V gene is TRBV10-2, the J gene TRBJ2-5; the D is unclear. The CDR3 is 14 residues long. The germline V gene has CDR1 WSHSY and CDR2 SAAADI. Trimming left V 4 bases short and J 1 base short, with 10 bases between.

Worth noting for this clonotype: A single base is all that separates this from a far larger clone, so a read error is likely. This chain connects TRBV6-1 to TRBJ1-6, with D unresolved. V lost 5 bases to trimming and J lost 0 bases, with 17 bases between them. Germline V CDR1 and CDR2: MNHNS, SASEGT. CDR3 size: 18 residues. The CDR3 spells CASSYQVALSSYNSPLHF. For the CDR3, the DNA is TGTGCCAGCAGTTACCAAGTCGCTCTGAGCTCCTATAATTCACCCCTCCACTTT.

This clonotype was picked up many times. CDR3 in DNA: TGTGCCTGGAGCCCGGGACAGGGGGTACAAGAGACCCAGTACTTC. It is translated as CAWSPGQGVQETQYF. V usage is TRBV30 and J usage is TRBJ2-5; TRBD1 matches 11 bases. CDR3 length: 15 amino acids. V was pared by 3 bases and J by 2 bases, with 5 bases of the junction left unmatched. Germline V gene data show CDR1 as GTSNPN and CDR2 as SVGIG (reference sequence).